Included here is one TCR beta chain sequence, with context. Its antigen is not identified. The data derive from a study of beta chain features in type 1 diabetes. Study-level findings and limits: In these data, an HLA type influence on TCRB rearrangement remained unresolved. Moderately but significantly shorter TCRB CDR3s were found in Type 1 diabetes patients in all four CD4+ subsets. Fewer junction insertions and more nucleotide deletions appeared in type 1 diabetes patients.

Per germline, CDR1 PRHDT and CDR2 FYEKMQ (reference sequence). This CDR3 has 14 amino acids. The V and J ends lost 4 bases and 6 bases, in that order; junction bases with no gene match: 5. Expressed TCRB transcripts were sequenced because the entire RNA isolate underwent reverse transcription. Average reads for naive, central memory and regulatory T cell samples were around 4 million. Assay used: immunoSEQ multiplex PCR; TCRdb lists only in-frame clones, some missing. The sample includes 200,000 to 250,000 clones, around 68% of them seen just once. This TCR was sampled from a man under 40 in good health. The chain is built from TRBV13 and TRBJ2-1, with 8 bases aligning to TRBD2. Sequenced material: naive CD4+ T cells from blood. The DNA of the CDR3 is TGTGCCAGCAGCTCGAACCGGGAGGGCAATGAGCAGTTCTTC. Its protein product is CASSSNREGNEQFF.